This T cell receptor (beta chain) emerged from a study of preoperative IRX-2 immunotherapy in early breast cancer. Treatment meaning: preoperative locoregional IRX-2 cytokine immunotherapy. Patients received preoperative, locoregional IRX-2 cytokine immunotherapy in a phase Ib study. This clone was observed once. This CDR3 is built from 17 residues. Germline-derived CDR1 and CDR2 are MGHRA and YSYEKL. V was pared by 4 bases and J by 2 bases, with 3 bases of the junction left unmatched. Clones were read by immunoSEQ multiplex PCR, and TCRdb kept only the in-frame ones, dropping some. The sample contains about 62,000 clones, approximately 95% of which appear only once.

The biological material was taken from a patient treated with IRX-2 immunotherapy. The sequence was collected from a human donor with breast cancer. This chain links TRBV4-1 with TRBJ2-6, with 12 bases lining up with TRBD2. For the CDR3, the DNA is TGCGCCAGCAGCCTCGGACTAGCGGGAACTGGGGCCAACGTCCTGACTTTC. Encoded protein: CASSLGLAGTGANVLTF.